In its sample, the clone carrying this T cell receptor (beta chain) was seen a few times. Its target is not known. The entry originates in a study of blood T cells in healthy people across ages. A second PCR of 7 to 11 cycles used a sample-barcoded 5' primer and a J-beta primer mix. A single record per CDR3 protein comes from TCRdb applying MiXCR to the 5' RACE reads. Of 550,000 to 600,000 distinct CDR3 sequences listed, approximately 25% are singletons. Germline loops: CDR1 MGHRA, CDR2 YSYEKL. Trimming shortened V by 6 bases and J by 1 base, and 12 bases separated the two germline ends. The CDR3 runs to 14 residues. Whole-study findings and limits: A greater number of naive CD4+ cells and higher diversity distinguished long-lived donors from aged donors.

This receptor was identified in a woman in her seventies in good health. The rearrangement links TRBV4-1 to TRBJ2-5; TRBD2 might be the D (6 bases). Material for sequencing was blood. The CDR3 loop is CASSHLGGQETQYF. In nucleotides, the CDR3 is TGCGCCAGCAGTCATTTGGGGGGCCAAGAGACCCAGTACTTC.